This TCR delta chain originates from a study of γδ T cells in repeated Plasmodium falciparum infection. After removal of 4 bases from V and 8 bases from J, the junction contained 28 bases not matched to a gene. Germline assignment: CDR1 TSWWSYY and CDR2 QGS. CDR3 length: 22 amino acids. TCRdb fed the multiplex PCR reads into CATT to redo clone calling. The table records about 51,000 delta-chain clones, around 2% of them present only once. Bulk repertoires came from Vgamma9/Vdelta2+ or Vdelta2-negative gammadelta T cells flow-sorted from PBMC. This clone appeared a few times. The protein TCRdb gives is from a much larger clone and does not agree with this DNA's translation at residue 5, likely a read error; the protein shown here comes from the DNA.

This chain joins TRDV1 and TRDJ1; 13 bases map to TRDD3. The J gene comes from matching the DNA to germline here; TCRdb lacks it. Source material: gamma-delta T cells from blood. The TCR was taken from a pool of human donors (malaria-infected and uninfected, not separated). In nucleotides, the CDR3 is TGTGCTCTTGGGGGTCGTTCTTCCTACGGGGGTACTGGGGGATACGCGAGGAAAAAACTCATCTTT. As protein: CALGGRSSYGGTGGYARKKLIF.